Each of the 29 T cell receptor beta chains below was sequenced from the same sample in a study of OX40 agonist ivuxolimab in advanced cancers. The table came from immunoSEQ multiplex PCR; TCRdb's copy has only in-frame clones and leaves some out. This sample has approximately 81,000 clones, with over 70% found just once. The specimen comprised CD4+ or CD8+ T cells sorted from blood, sampled in a trial of the OX40 agonist ivuxolimab. The receptors shown here come from an adult with an advanced solid tumor such as melanoma, head and neck, liver or kidney cancer.

This clone was counted a few times. CDR3 nucleotides: TGTGCCAGCAGCTTAGTTTCGGGGAAGAACACTGAAGCTTTCTTT. Protein product: CASSLVSGKNTEAFF. The chain has TRBV7-9 and TRBJ1-1, with D uncertain. Germline V gene data show CDR1 as SEHNR and CDR2 as FQNEAQ (reference sequence). Trimming shortened V by 1 base and J by 1 base, and 10 bases separated the two germline ends. The length of the CDR3 is 15 residues. Complete variable domain (other parts from reference TRBV7-9 and TRBJ1-1): DTGVSQNPRHKITKRGQNVTFRCDPISEHNRLYWYRQTLGQGPEFLTYFQNEAQLEKSRLLSDRFSAERPKGSFSTLEIQRTEQGDSAMYLCASSLVSGKNTEAFFGQGTRLTVV.

The table lists this clone with a count of one. This chain joins TRBV7-9 and TRBJ2-7; 9 nucleotides line up with TRBD2. V was clipped by 2 bases and J by 3 bases; unmatched bases: 2. The germline gives CDR1 SEHNR, CDR2 FQNEAQ (reference sequence). This CDR3 has 14 amino acids. The CDR3 DNA sequence: TGTGCCAGCAGCTTACTTAGCGGGAGCTACGAGCAGTACTTC. This translates into CASSLLSGSYEQYF.

The chain combines TRBV6-6 with TRBJ2-1; D is possibly TRBD2 (6 bases). The CDR3 contains 15 residues. V dropped 5 bases and J dropped 6 bases, with 17 bases sitting between them. Germline V gene data show CDR1 as MNHNY and CDR2 as SVGAGI (reference sequence). The CDR3 bases are TGTGCCAGCAGTAACCCCCGGGAGTCTACCAATGAGCAGTTCTTC. Translating it yields CASSNPRESTNEQFF.

The J gene is TRBJ2-5, the V gene TRBV6-1, with 9 bases fitting TRBD1. The tail of the sequence fits TRBJ2-7 better, so the J call may be wrong. Germline loops: CDR1 MNHNS, CDR2 SASEGT. This CDR3 comprises 15 residues. This CDR3 is CASSATRDRASEQYF. CDR3 nucleotides: TGTGCCAGCAGCGCTACTAGGGACAGGGCTTCCGAGCAGTACTTC.

The chain combines TRBV7-9 with TRBJ1-3, with D uncertain. CDR3 length: 14 amino acids. Germline CDR1 is SEHNR and CDR2 is FQNEAQ (reference sequence). V was trimmed by 5 bases and J by 1 base, leaving 9 bases between them. The CDR3 nucleotides read TGTGCCAGCAGCCCGTTTTCGTCTGGAAACACCATATATTTT. Its translation is CASSPFSSGNTIYF.

The chain recombines TRBV9 with TRBJ2-3; tentative D call: TRBD2 (6 bases). Germline V gene sequence: CDR1 SGDLS, CDR2 YYNGEE. Trimming removed 4 bases from V and 0 bases from J, with 9 bases in between. The CDR3 consists of 14 residues. CDR3 sequence reads: CASSQRASTDTQYF. The DNA for the CDR3 is TGTGCCAGCAGCCAGCGGGCTAGCACAGATACGCAGTATTTT.

This sequence joins TRBV18 and TRBJ2-5; no firm D call. With 2 bases removed from V and 5 bases from J, the gap between germline ends came to 15 bases. The CDR3 extends over 15 amino acids. Germline lookup yields CDR1 KGHSH and CDR2 LQKENI. This CDR3 reads CASSPDPPQRETQYF. CDR3 nucleotide sequence: TGTGCCAGCTCACCAGATCCTCCCCAACGGGAGACCCAGTACTTC.

This rearrangement joins TRBV5-1 to TRBJ2-5; a possible D gene is TRBD2 (6 bases). Trimming stripped 0 bases from V and 5 bases from J, with 20 bases between. Germline V gene data show CDR1 as SGHRS and CDR2 as YFSETQ. CDR3 length: 17 residues. CDR3 nucleotides: TGCGCCAGCAGCTTGGGTAATACGGGGGACGGATTTGAGACCCAGTACTTC. Amino acids: CASSLGNTGDGFETQYF.

In this sample, this clone turned up once. CDR3 sequence: CASSRREGETQYF. In nucleotides, the CDR3 is TGTGCCAGCAGTAGGAGGGAAGGAGAGACCCAGTACTTC. The chain uses TRBV7-3 and TRBJ2-5; perhaps TRBD2 as D (6 bases). In germline, CDR1 is SGHTA, CDR2 FQGTGA. V was cut by 6 bases and J by 4 bases, with 12 bases left in between. This CDR3 has 13 residues.

The rearrangement links TRBV5-1 to TRBJ1-4; the D is unclear. The CDR3 contains 16 residues. Trimming removed 4 bases from V and 7 bases from J, with 20 bases in between. The germline gives CDR1 SGHRS, CDR2 YFSETQ. The CDR3 bases are TGCGCCAGCAGCCAAGATATGTGGGATGGAGGTGAAAAACTGTTTTTT. Translating it yields CASSQDMWDGGEKLFF.

The chain links TRBV29-1 to TRBJ1-1; unclear D gene. Looked up from germline, CDR1 is SQVTM and CDR2 is ANQGSEA. The CDR3 totals 13 residues. Trimming stripped 7 bases from V and 0 bases from J, with 12 bases between. The CDR3 DNA sequence: TGCAGCGCAAGTGCGATCCTGAACACTGAAGCTTTCTTT. Its translation is CSASAILNTEAFF.

This clone appeared once. The chain combines TRBV6-6 with TRBJ2-7; 9 bases agree with TRBD1. The V gene's germline CDR1 is MNHNY and CDR2 SVGAGI (reference sequence). Losses at the gene ends were 8 bases for V and 1 base for J; bases not matched to a gene: 6. The CDR3 extends over 14 amino acids. DNA for the CDR3: TGTGCCAGCCGTGCGGGACAGGGTTCCTACGAGCAGTACTTC. This encodes CASRAGQGSYEQYF.

By share, this clone ranks as medium-sized. The J gene is TRBJ1-3, the V gene TRBV6-5; TRBD1 might be the D (5 bases). CDR1 and CDR2 from the germline V gene are MNHEY and SVGAGI. Between the trimmed V and J ends, which lost 6 bases and 4 bases, there was a span of 13 bases. The CDR3 sequence is 14 residues long. CDR3 residues: CASSLSGRGNTIYF. In nucleotides, the CDR3 is TGTGCCAGCAGCCTCTCGGGGCGAGGAAACACCATATATTTT.

The chain has TRBV5-6 and TRBJ2-2; 8 positions match TRBD2. V shed 0 bases, J shed 4 bases, and the junction held 5 bases outside the gene matches. Germline values: CDR1 SGHDT, CDR2 YYEEEE. This CDR3 region has 16 residues. The CDR3 DNA follows: TGTGCCAGCAGCTTGGTGTCTAGCGGGCCCACCGGGGAGCTGTTTTTT. It specifies CASSLVSSGPTGELFF.

In DNA form, the CDR3 reads TGCGCCAGCAGCTTGGACGCCTACAATGAGCAGTTCTTC. It yields the protein CASSLDAYNEQFF. The chain uses TRBV5-1 and TRBJ2-1; D is unclear. Germline-derived CDR1 and CDR2 are SGHRS and YFSETQ. The CDR3 is 13 residues long. V lost 0 bases and J lost 2, with 3 bases in between.

In its sample, this clone was seen once. The chain combines TRBV7-6 with TRBJ2-5; the D gene is possibly TRBD1 (5 bases). Trimming cost V 5 bases and J 7 bases, with 14 bases left between them. This CDR3 has 13 residues. Looked up from germline, CDR1 is SGHVS and CDR2 is FNYEAQ. CDR3: CASSQSREGTQYF. The CDR3 DNA sequence: TGTGCCAGCAGCCAAAGCAGGGAAGGGACCCAGTACTTC.

CDR3 region: CASSWSGAVENSPLHF. Written as DNA, the CDR3 is TGTGCCAGCAGCTGGAGTGGGGCGGTGGAGAATTCACCCCTCCACTTT. This rearrangement joins TRBV5-5 to TRBJ1-6, with D possibly matching TRBD1 (5 bases). The ends were cut back, 3 bases at V and 7 bases at J, with 17 bases in the middle. This CDR3 contains 16 residues. Germline V gene lookup returns CDR1 SGHKS and CDR2 YYEKEE (reference sequence). The full variable domain, with the rest looked up from reference TRBV5-5 and TRBJ1-6, is DAGVTQSPTHLIKTRGQQVTLRCSPISGHKSVSWYQQVLGQGPQFIFQYYEKEERGRGNFPDRFSARQFPNYSSELNVNALLLGDSALYLCASSWSGAVENSPLHFGNGTRLTVT.

This clone is deemed medium-sized. One end of the junction does not line up with germline, which may come from a read error. The chain links TRBV10-3 to TRBJ2-2, with 9 bases that match TRBD1. This CDR3 region has 16 residues. Germline V gives CDR1 ENHRY, CDR2 SYGVKD. CDR3 nucleotides: TGTGCCATCAGGGAGTCTGGACAGGGGCCAGCCGGGGAGCTGTTTTTT. Its translation: CAIRESGQGPAGELFF.

The chain links TRBV5-1 to TRBJ1-1, with a weak D call TRBD1 (5 bases). V lost 4 bases and J lost 3, with 10 bases in between. Germline loops: CDR1 SGHRS, CDR2 YFSETQ. The CDR3 runs 13 residues. The CDR3 DNA follows: TGCGCCAGCAGCCCCTCGGGGGACACTGAAGCTTTCTTT. Translating it yields CASSPSGDTEAFF.

This clone is medium-sized (0.01 to 0.1%) in the sample. The rearrangement joins TRBV5-1 to TRBJ2-7; D may be TRBD1 (6 bases). V lost 0 bases and J lost 3, with 10 bases in between. This CDR3 spans 14 amino acids. Germline V CDR1 and CDR2: SGHRS, YFSETQ. As DNA, the CDR3 is TGCGCCAGCAGCTTGGACAGGGCTAACTACGAGCAGTACTTC. Translation: CASSLDRANYEQYF.

This chain joins TRBV19 and TRBJ1-5; D gene unclear. Germline CDR1 LNHDA, CDR2 SQIVND (reference sequence). The CDR3 is 15 amino acids. V was clipped by 3 bases and J by 1 base, with 10 bases between them. The CDR3 DNA reads TGTGCCAGTAGTATTCGGCGGCAGAGCAATCAGCCCCAGCATTTT. Protein sequence: CASSIRRQSNQPQHF.

This chain links TRBV5-8 with TRBJ1-5, with D tentatively TRBD1 (5 bases). This CDR3 is 14 amino acids long. Germline CDR1 and CDR2: SGHTS and YDEGEE. The V and J ends lost 0 bases and 3 bases respectively, with 7 bases between them. The CDR3 sequence is CASSLVGTNQPQHF. The CDR3 region has the DNA TGTGCCAGCAGCTTGGTCGGGACCAATCAGCCCCAGCATTTT.

The rearrangement links TRBV6-4 to TRBJ2-2, with 8 bases lining up with TRBD2. The germline CDR1 and CDR2 sequences are MRHNA and SNTAGT. The CDR3 contains 15 residues. Trimming cost V 5 bases and J 0 bases; bases outside gene matches: 2. The CDR3 sequence is CASSLTSANTGELFF. CDR3 bases: TGTGCCAGCAGTTTGACTAGCGCGAACACCGGGGAGCTGTTTTTT.

V gene TRBV6-6 combines with J gene TRBJ1-3; D is perhaps TRBD1 (6 bases). The CDR3 sequence is 13 residues long. The germline V gene encodes CDR1 MNHNY and CDR2 SVGAGI (reference sequence). V lost 4 bases and J lost 3, with 7 bases in between. The CDR3 loop reads CASSSTGGNTIYF. The CDR3 bases are TGTGCCAGCAGTTCGACAGGTGGAAACACCATATATTTT.

A single count supports this clone. The chain couples TRBV7-9 to TRBJ2-3; weak D call: TRBD2 (6 bases). CDR3 length equals 13 residues. Germline-derived CDR1 and CDR2 are SEHNR and FQNEAQ (reference sequence). Trimming pared 4 bases from V and 4 bases from J, leaving 9 bases between. CDR3 loop: CASSSSGADTQYF. The CDR3 DNA reads TGTGCCAGCAGCTCCTCGGGAGCAGATACGCAGTATTTT.

This clone was counted many times. The rearrangement links TRBV11-3 to TRBJ1-6; TRBD1 agrees at 8 bases. The CDR3 is 18 amino acids. The J segment lost 0 bases and the V segment lost 0 bases, leaving 4 bases of the junction unmatched. In germline, CDR1 is SGHNT, CDR2 YENEEA. The CDR3 nucleotides are TGTGCCAGCAGCTTAGAACAGGGGGGAAGCTCCTATAATTCACCCCTCCACTTT. This gives the protein CASSLEQGGSSYNSPLHF. Full variable domain (outside the CDR3, taken from reference TRBV11-3 and TRBJ1-6): EAGVVQSPRYKIIEKKQPVAFWCNPISGHNTLYWYLQNLGQGPELLIRYENEEAVDDSQLPKDRFSAERLKGVDSTLKIQPAELGDSAVYLCASSLEQGGSSYNSPLHFGNGTRLTVT.

This rearrangement joins TRBV6-1 to TRBJ1-5; TRBD1 aligns across 7 bases. Per germline, CDR1 MNHNS and CDR2 SASEGT. J gave up 3 bases and V 1 base, and 3 bases lay outside the gene matches. The CDR3 is 15 residues long. As DNA, the CDR3 is TGTGCCAGCAGTGAAGAACAGGGGAACAATCAGCCCCAGCATTTT. Protein product: CASSEEQGNNQPQHF.

V is TRBV29-1 and J is TRBJ2-5, with 8 bases identical to TRBD2. The germline gives CDR1 SQVTM, CDR2 ANQGSEA. With V trimmed by 0 bases and J by 7 bases, 7 bases remained unmatched. The CDR3 loop spans 14 amino acids. CDR3 sequence (DNA): TGCAGCGTTGAAGAAATATTAGCGGGACGGACCCAGTACTTC. Its translation is CSVEEILAGRTQYF.

The chain couples TRBV4-1 to TRBJ1-2, with 8 bases lining up with TRBD1. This CDR3 region has 17 residues. After removal of 1 base from V and 4 bases from J, the junction contained 11 bases not matched to a gene. Germline CDR1 is MGHRA and CDR2 is YSYEKL. CDR3 bases: TGCGCCAGCAGCCAAGTCCCCTCCAGGGGGCGAATCTATGGCTACACCTTC. Protein product: CASSQVPSRGRIYGYTF.